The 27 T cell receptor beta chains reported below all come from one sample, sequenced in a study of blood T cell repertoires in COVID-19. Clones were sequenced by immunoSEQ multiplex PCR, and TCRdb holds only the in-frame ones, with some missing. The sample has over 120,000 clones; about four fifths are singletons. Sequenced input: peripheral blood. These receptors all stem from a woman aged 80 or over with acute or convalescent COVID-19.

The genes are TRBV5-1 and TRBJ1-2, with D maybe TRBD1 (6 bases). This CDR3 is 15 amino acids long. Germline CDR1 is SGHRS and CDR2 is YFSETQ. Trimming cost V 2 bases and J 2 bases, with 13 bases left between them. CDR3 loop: CASSLMWDKNYGYTF. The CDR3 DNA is TGCGCCAGCAGCTTAATGTGGGACAAAAACTATGGCTACACCTTC. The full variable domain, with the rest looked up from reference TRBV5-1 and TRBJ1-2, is KAGVTQTPRYLIKTRGQQVTLSCSPISGHRSVSWYQQTPGQGLQFLFEYFSETQRNKGNFPGRFSGRQFSNSRSEMNVSTLELGDSALYLCASSLMWDKNYGYTFGSGTRLTVV.

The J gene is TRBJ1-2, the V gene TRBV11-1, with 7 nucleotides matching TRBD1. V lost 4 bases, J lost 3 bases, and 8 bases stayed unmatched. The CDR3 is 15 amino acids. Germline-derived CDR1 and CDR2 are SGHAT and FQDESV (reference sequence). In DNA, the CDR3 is TGTGCCAGCAGCTACACAGGGGCCCCTGACTATGGCTACACCTTC. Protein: CASSYTGAPDYGYTF.

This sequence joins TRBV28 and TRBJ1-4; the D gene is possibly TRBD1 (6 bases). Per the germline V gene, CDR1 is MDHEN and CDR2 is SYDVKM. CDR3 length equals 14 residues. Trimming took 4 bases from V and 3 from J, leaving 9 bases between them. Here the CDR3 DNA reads TGTGCCAGCAGTTCCCGGACAGCTAATGAAAAACTGTTTTTT. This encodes CASSSRTANEKLFF.

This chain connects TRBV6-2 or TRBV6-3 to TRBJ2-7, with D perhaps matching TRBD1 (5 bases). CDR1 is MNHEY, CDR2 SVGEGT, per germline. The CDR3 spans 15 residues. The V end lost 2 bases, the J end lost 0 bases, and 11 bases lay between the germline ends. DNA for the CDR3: TGTGCCAGCAGTTACAGGGGTCAGAGCTCCTACGAGCAGTACTTC. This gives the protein CASSYRGQSSYEQYF.

The CDR3 bases are TGTGCCAGCGCGACAGAAAGCACAGATACGCAGTATTTT. Residues: CASATESTDTQYF. V and J are TRBV2 and TRBJ2-3; D might be TRBD1 (5 bases). There are 13 residues in the CDR3. The V and J ends lost 8 bases and 0 bases respectively, with 9 bases between them. Looked up from germline, CDR1 is SNHLY and CDR2 is FYNNEI.

The CDR3 DNA sequence: TGTGCCAGCAGGCGACAGGGGACTCCCCTGAATGGCTACACCTTC. Translating gives CASRRQGTPLNGYTF. The chain is built from TRBV6-5 and TRBJ1-2; 8 nucleotides align to TRBD1. J lost 6 bases, V lost 6 bases, and 12 bases had no gene match. This CDR3 spans 15 amino acids. Germline values: CDR1 MNHEY, CDR2 SVGAGI.

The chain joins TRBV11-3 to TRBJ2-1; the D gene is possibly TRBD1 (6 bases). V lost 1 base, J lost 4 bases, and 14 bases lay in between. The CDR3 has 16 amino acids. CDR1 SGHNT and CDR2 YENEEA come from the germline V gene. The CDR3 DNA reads TGTGCCAGCAGCTTAGTTGGTGGGGGCCTGTACAATGAGCAGTTCTTC. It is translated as CASSLVGGGLYNEQFF. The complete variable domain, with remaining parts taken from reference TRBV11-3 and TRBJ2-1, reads EAGVVQSPRYKIIEKKQPVAFWCNPISGHNTLYWYLQNLGQGPELLIRYENEEAVDDSQLPKDRFSAERLKGVDSTLKIQPAELGDSAVYLCASSLVGGGLYNEQFFGPGTRLTVL.

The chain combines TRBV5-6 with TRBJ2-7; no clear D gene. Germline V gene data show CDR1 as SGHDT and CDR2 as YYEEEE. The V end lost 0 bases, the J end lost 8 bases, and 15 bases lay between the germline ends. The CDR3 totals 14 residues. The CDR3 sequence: CASSLARSAIKQYF. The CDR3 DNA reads TGTGCCAGCAGCTTGGCACGAAGCGCTATAAAGCAGTACTTC. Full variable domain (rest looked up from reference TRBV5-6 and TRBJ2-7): DAGVTQSPTHLIKTRGQQVTLRCSPKSGHDTVSWYQQALGQGPQFIFQYYEEEERQRGNFPDRFSGHQFPNYSSELNVNALLLGDSALYLCASSLARSAIKQYFGPGTRLTVT.

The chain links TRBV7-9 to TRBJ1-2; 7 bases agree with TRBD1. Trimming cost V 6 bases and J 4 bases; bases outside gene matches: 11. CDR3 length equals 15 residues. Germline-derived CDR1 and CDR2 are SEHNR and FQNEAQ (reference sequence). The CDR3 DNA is TGTGCCAGCAGTCCTCCCGGGACAGTTACCTATGGCTACACCTTC. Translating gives CASSPPGTVTYGYTF.

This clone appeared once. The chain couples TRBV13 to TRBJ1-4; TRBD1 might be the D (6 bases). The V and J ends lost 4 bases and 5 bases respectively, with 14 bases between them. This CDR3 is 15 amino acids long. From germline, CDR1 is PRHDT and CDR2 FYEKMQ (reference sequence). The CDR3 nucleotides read TGTGCCAGCAGCTCTTCAGGGGAACCCAATGAAAAACTGTTTTTT. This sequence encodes CASSSSGEPNEKLFF.

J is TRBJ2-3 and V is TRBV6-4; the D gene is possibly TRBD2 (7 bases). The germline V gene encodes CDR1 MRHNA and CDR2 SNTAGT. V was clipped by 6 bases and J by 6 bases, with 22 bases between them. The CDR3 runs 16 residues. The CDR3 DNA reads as TGTGCCAGCAGCCCCCTCGGGGCGGGGGCCCCGGATACGCAGTATTTT. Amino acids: CASSPLGAGAPDTQYF.

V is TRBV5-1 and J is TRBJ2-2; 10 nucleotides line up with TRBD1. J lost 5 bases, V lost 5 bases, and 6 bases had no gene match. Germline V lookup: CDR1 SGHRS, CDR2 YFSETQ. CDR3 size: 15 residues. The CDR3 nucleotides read TGCGCCAGCAGGTTACCGGGACAGGGGACCGGGGAGCTGTTTTTT. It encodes CASRLPGQGTGELFF.

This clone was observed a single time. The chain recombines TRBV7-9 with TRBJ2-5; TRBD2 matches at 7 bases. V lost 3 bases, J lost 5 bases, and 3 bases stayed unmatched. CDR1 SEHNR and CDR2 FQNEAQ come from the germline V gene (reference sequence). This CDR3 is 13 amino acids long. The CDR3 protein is CASSFWEGETQYF. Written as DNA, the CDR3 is TGTGCCAGCAGCTTCTGGGAGGGGGAGACCCAGTACTTC.

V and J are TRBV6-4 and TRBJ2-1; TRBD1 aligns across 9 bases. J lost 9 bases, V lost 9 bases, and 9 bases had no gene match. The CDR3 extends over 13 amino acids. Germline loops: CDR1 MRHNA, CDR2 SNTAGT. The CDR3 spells CASASGTGLEQFF. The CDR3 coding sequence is TGTGCCAGTGCTTCCGGGACAGGGCTTGAGCAGTTCTTC.

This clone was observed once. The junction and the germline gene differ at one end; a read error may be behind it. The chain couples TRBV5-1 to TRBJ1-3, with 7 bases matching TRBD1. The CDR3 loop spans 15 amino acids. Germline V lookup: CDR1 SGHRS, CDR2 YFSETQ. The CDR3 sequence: CASSLGDRAGSTIYF. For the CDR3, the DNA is TGCGCCAGCAGCTTGGGAGACAGGGCTGGAAGCACCATATATTTT.

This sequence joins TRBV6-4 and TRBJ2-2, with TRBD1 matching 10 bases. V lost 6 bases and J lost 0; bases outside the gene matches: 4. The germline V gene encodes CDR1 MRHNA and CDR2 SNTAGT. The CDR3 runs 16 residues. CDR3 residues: CASRQGTGANTGELFF. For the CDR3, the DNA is TGTGCCAGCAGGCAAGGGACAGGGGCGAACACCGGGGAGCTGTTTTTT.

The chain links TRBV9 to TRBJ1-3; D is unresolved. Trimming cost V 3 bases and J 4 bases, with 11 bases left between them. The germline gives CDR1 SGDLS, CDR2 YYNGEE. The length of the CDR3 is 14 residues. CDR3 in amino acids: CASSARIEGNTIYF. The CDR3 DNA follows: TGTGCCAGCAGCGCCAGAATTGAAGGAAACACCATATATTTT.

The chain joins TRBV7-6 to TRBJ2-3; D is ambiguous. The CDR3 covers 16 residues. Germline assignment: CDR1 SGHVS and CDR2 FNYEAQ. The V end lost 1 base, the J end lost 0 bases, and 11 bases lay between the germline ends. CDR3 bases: TGTGCCAGCAGCTTAGGAAACCTGGGCAGCACAGATACGCAGTATTTT. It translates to CASSLGNLGSTDTQYF.

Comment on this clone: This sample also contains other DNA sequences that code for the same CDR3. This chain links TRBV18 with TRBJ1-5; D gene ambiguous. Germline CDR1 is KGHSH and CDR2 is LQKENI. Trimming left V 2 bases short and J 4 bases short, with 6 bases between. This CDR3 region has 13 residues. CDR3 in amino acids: CASSPSGNQPQHF. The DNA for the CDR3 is TGTGCCAGCTCACCATCCGGTAATCAGCCCCAGCATTTT.

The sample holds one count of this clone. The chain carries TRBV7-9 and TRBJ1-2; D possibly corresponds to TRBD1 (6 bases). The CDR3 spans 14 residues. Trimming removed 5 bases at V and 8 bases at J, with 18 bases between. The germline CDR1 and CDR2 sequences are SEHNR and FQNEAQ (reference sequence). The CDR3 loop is CASSTTAAGEGYTF. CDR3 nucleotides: TGTGCCAGCAGCACAACTGCCGCAGGGGAAGGCTACACCTTC.

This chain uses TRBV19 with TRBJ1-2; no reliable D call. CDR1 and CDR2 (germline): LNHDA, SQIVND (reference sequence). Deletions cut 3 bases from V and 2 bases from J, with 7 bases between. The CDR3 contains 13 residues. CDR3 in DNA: TGTGCCAGTAGTATCGGCGGAAACTATGGCTACACCTTC. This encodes CASSIGGNYGYTF.

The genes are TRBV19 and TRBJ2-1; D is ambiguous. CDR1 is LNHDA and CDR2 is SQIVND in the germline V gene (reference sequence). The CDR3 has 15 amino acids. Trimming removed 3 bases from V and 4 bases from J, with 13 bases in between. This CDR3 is CASSMRLVVYNEQFF. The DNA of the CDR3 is TGTGCCAGTAGTATGCGCCTGGTAGTTTACAATGAGCAGTTCTTC.

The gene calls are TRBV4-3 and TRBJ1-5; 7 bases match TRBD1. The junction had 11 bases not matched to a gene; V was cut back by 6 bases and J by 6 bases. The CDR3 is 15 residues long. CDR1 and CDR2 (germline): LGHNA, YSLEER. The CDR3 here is CASSQNTGESQPQHF. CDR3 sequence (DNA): TGCGCCAGCAGTCAGAATACAGGGGAGAGTCAGCCCCAGCATTTT.

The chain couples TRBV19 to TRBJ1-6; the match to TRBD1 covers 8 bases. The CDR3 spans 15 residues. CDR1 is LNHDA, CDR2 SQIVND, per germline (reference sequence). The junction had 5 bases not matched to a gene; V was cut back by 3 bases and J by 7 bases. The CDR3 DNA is TGTGCCAGTAGTATCCAAGACAGGGGAAATTCACCCCTCCACTTT. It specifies CASSIQDRGNSPLHF.

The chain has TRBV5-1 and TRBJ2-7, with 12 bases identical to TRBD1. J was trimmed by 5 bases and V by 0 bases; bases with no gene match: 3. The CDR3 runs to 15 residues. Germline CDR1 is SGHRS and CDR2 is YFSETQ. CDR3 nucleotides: TGCGCCAGCAGCTTGGCCGGGACAGGGGGCGACGAGCAGTACTTC. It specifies CASSLAGTGGDEQYF.

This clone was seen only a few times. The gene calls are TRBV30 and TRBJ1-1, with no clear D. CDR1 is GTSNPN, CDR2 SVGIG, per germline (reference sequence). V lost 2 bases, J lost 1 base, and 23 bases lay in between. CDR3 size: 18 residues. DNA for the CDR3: TGTGCCTGGAGTTATTCCGGGAGCCAAAGTTTAAAGAACACTGAAGCTTTCTTT. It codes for CAWSYSGSQSLKNTEAFF.

The CDR3 DNA sequence: TGTGCCAGCAGCTTGGGGACAGGGTACAATGAGCAGTTCTTC. It is translated as CASSLGTGYNEQFF. V is TRBV5-6 and J is TRBJ2-1; 8 nucleotides align to TRBD1. CDR1 is SGHDT, CDR2 YYEEEE, per germline. The CDR3 length is 14 residues. V lost 0 bases, J lost 4 bases, and 0 bases stayed unmatched.